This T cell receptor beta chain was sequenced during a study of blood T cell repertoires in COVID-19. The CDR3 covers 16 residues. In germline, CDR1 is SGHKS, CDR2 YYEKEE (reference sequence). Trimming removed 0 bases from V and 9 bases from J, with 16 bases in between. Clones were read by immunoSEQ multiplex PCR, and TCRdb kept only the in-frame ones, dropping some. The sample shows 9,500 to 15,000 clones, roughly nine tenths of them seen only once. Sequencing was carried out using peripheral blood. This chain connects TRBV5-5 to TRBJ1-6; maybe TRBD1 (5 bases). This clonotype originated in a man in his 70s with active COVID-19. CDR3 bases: TGTGCCAGCAGCTTGGCCGGGGTTATGGGGGGTTCACCCCTCCACTTT. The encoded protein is CASSLAGVMGGSPLHF.